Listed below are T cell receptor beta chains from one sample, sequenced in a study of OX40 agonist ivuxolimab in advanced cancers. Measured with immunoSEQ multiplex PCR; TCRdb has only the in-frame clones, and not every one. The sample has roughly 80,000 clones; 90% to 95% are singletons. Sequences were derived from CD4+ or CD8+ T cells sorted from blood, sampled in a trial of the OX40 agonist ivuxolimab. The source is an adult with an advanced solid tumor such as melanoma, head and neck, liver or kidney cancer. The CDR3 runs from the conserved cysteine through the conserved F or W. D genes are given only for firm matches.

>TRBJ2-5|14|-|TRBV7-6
CASSSSRGFATQYF
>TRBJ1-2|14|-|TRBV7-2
CASSSQGVTHGYTF
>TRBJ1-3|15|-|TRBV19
CASSPRTFSGNTIYF
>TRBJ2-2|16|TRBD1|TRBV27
CASSLTHRGRPGELFF
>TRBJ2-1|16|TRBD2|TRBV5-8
CASSMPAGVSGNEQFF
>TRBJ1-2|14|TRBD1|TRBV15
CATSRGAGGYGYTF
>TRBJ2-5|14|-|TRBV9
CASSVEGVTETQYF
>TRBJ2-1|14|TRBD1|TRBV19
CASRGQSSYNEQFF
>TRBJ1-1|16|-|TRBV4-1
CASSSSGASINTEAFF
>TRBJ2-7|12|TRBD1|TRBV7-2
CASSVNRGEQYF
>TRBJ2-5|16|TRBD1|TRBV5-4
CASSSGDRLYQETQYF
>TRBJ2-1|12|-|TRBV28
CASGLRLGEQFF
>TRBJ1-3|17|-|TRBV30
CAWSTFYSRGRGNTIYF
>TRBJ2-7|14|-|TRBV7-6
CASSLAVGAYEQYF
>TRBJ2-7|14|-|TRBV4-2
CASSLVGSAGEQYF
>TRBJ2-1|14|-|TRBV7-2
CASSEDPSYNEQFF
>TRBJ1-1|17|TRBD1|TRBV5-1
CASSLGRDSLSNDEAFF
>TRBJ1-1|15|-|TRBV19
CASSMVGAGNTEAFF
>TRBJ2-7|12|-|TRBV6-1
CASTSPGYEQYF
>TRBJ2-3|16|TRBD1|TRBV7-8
CASSPTGTGAADTQYF
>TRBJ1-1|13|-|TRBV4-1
CASSADLNTEAFF
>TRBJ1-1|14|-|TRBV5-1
CASSPGALNTEAFF
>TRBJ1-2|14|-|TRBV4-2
CASSPRTLDYGYTF
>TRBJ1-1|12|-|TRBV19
CASSSVNTEAFF
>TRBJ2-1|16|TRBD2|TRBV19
CASSRGSTSGSNKQFF
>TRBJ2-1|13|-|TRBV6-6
CASGRGSYNEQFF
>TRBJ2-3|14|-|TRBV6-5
CASSVRGKTDTQYF
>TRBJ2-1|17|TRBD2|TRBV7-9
CASSSPQGGSNGNEQFF
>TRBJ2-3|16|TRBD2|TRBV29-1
CSVDTALAGSTDTQYF
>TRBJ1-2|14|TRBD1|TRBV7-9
CASSKDRGFRGYTF
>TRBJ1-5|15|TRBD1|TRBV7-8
CASSSRQGSNQPQHF
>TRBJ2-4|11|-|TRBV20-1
CSAGPRDIQYF
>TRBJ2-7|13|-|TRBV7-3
CASSRSGNYEQYF
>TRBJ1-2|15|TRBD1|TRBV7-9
CASSPGTGKDYGYTF
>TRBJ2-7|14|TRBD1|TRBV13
CASSSRQGFYEQYF
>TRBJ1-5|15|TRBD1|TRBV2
CASSDGTARNQPQHF
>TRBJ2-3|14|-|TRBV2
CASSGVAGADTQYF
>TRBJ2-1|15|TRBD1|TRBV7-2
CASSPAQGAWDEQFF
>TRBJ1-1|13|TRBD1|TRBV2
CASSEQGQLEAFF
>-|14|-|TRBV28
CASRQGGTSYEQYF
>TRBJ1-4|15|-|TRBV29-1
CSVEYRGISNEKLFF
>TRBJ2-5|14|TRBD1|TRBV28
CATQTGWSQETQYF
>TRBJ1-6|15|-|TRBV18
CASSHRGLRDSPLHF
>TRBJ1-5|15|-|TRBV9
CASSPRGALNQPQHF
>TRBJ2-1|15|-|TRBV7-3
CASSFLQAANNEQFF
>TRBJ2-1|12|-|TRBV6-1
CATTRRSHEQFF